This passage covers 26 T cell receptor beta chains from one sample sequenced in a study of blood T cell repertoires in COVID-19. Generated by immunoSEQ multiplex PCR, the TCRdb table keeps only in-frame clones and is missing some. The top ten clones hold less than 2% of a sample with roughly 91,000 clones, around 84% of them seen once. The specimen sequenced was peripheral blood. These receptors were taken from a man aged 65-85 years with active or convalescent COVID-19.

The CDR3 DNA sequence: TGTGCCAGCAGCCCCCTAACGGGAAATACGCAGTATTTT. Its protein product is CASSPLTGNTQYF. The chain has TRBV28 and TRBJ2-3, with a tentative D call TRBD2 (5 bases). The CDR3 runs to 13 residues. Germline V gene data show CDR1 as MDHEN and CDR2 as SYDVKM. V lost 6 bases and J lost 7, with 14 bases in between.

The DNA of the CDR3 is TGTGCCAGTAGTATAGACCTTCTGCGTTCTCGGGACAGGGCGAACACTGAAGCTTTCTTT. It encodes CASSIDLLRSRDRANTEAFF. The V call is TRBV19, the J call TRBJ1-1, with TRBD1 identical over 9 bases. After removal of 0 bases from V and 1 base from J, the junction contained 15 bases not matched to a gene. Germline loops: CDR1 LNHDA, CDR2 SQIVND (reference sequence). This CDR3 contains 20 residues.

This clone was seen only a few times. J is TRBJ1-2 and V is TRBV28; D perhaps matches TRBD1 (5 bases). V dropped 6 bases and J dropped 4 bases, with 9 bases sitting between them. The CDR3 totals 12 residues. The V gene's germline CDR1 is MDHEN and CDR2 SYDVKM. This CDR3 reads CASSQDSYGYTF. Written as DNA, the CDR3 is TGTGCCAGCAGCCAAGACAGCTATGGCTACACCTTC.

CDR3 in amino acids: CASSQVNRGYEQYF. The CDR3 DNA is TGTGCCAGCAGCCAAGTAAACAGGGGGTACGAGCAGTACTTC. V is TRBV3-1 (or the pseudogene TRBV3-2) and J is TRBJ2-7; 8 bases line up with TRBD1. With 1 base clipped from V and 4 bases from J, the junction kept 3 bases outside the gene matches. There are 14 residues in the CDR3. In germline, CDR1 is LGHDT, CDR2 YNNKEL (reference sequence).

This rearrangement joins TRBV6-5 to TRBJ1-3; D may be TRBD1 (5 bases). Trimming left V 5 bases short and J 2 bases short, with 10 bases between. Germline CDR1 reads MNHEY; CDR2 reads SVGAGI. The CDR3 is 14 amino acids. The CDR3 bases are TGTGCCAGCAGTCGGGCGGGGCCTGGAAACACCATATATTTT. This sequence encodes CASSRAGPGNTIYF.

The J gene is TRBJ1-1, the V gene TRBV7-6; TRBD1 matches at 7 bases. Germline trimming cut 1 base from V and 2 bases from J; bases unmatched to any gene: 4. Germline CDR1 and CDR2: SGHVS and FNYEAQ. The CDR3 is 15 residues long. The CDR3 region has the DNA TGTGCCAGCAGCTTAGGGGCAGGGGGAAACACTGAAGCTTTCTTT. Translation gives CASSLGAGGNTEAFF. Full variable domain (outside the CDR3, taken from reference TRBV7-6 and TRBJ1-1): GAGVSQSPRYKVTKRGQDVALRCDPISGHVSLYWYRQALGQGPEFLTYFNYEAQQDKSGLPNDRFSAERPEGSISTLTIQRTEQRDSAMYRCASSLGAGGNTEAFFGQGTRLTVV.

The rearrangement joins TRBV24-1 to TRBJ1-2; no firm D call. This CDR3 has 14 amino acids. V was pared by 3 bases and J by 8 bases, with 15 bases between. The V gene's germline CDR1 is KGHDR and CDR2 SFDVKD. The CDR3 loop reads CATSDPNGEGGYTF. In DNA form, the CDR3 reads TGTGCCACCAGTGATCCAAACGGAGAGGGCGGCTACACCTTC.

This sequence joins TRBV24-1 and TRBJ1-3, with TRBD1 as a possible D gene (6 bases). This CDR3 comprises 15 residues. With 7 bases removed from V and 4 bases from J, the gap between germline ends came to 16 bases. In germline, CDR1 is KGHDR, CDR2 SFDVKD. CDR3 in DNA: TGTGCCACCAGCCTGGACAGAAGATCAGGAAACACCATATATTTT. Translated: CATSLDRRSGNTIYF.

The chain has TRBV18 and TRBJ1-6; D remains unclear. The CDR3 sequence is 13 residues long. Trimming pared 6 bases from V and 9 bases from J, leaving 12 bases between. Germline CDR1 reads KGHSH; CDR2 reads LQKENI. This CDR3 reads CASSPDTVSPLHF. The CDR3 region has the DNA TGTGCCAGCTCCCCCGACACGGTTTCACCCCTCCACTTT. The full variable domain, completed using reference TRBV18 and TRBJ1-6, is NAGVMQNPRHLVRRRGQEARLRCSPMKGHSHVYWYRQLPEEGLKFMVYLQKENIIDESGMPKERFSAEFPKEGPSILRIQQVVRGDSAAYFCASSPDTVSPLHFGNGTRLTVT.

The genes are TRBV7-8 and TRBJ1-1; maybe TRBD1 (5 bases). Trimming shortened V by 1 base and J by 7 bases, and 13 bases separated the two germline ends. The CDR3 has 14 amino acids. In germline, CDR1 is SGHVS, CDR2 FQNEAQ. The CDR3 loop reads CASSLVGGTGEAFF. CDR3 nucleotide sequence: TGTGCCAGCAGCTTAGTTGGAGGGACTGGTGAAGCTTTCTTT. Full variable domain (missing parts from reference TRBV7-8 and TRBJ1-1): GAGVSQSPRYKVAKRGQDVALRCDPISGHVSLFWYQQALGQGPEFLTYFQNEAQLDKSGLPSDRFFAERPEGSVSTLKIQRTQQEDSAVYLCASSLVGGTGEAFFGQGTRLTVV.

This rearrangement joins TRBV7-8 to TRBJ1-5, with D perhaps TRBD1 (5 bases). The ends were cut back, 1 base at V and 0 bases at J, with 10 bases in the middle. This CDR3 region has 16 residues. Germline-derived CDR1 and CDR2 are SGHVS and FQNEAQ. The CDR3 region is CASSLVSGISNQPQHF. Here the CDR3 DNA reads TGTGCCAGCAGCTTAGTCTCAGGGATTAGCAATCAGCCCCAGCATTTT.

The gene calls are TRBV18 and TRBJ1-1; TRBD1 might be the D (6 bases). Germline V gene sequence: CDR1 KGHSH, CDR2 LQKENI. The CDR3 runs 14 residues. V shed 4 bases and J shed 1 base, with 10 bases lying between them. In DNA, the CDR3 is TGTGCCAGCTCACAGACAGGTGAGAACACTGAAGCTTTCTTT. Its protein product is CASSQTGENTEAFF.

CDR3 coding DNA: TGTGCCAGCAGCTACGACAGAAATTCACCCCTCCACTTT. Translation: CASSYDRNSPLHF. The rearrangement uses TRBV5-5 and TRBJ1-6, with D possibly matching TRBD1 (5 bases). V was cut by 3 bases and J by 7 bases, with 8 bases left in between. CDR1 is SGHKS, CDR2 YYEKEE, per germline (reference sequence). The CDR3 is 13 residues long.

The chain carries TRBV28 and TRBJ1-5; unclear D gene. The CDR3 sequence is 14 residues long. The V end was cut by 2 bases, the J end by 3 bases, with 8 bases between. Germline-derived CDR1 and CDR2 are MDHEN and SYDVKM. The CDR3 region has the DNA TGTGCCAGCAGTTTACCCCTCCTCAATCAGCCCCAGCATTTT. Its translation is CASSLPLLNQPQHF.

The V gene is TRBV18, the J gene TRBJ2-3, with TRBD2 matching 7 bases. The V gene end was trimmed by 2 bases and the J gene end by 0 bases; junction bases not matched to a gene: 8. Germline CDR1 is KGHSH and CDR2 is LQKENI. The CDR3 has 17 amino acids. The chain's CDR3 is CASSPSRVAGSTDTQYF. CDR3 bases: TGTGCCAGCTCACCATCCCGGGTAGCGGGTAGCACAGATACGCAGTATTTT. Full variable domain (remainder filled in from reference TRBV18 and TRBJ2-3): NAGVMQNPRHLVRRRGQEARLRCSPMKGHSHVYWYRQLPEEGLKFMVYLQKENIIDESGMPKERFSAEFPKEGPSILRIQQVVRGDSAAYFCASSPSRVAGSTDTQYFGPGTRLTVL.

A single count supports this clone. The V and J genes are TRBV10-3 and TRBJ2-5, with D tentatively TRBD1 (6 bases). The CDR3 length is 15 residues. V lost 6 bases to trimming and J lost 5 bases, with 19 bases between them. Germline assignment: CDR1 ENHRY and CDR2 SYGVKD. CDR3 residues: CAIRAPGGGWETQYF. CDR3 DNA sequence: TGTGCCATCAGGGCCCCTGGGGGCGGCTGGGAGACCCAGTACTTC.

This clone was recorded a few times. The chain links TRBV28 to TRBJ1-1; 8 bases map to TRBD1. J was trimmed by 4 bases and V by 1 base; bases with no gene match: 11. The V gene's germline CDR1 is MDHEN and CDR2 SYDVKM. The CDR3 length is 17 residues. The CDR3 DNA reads TGTGCCAGCAGTTTATTCGCAGGGGGCGTAGAAAGCACTGAAGCTTTCTTT. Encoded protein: CASSLFAGGVESTEAFF.

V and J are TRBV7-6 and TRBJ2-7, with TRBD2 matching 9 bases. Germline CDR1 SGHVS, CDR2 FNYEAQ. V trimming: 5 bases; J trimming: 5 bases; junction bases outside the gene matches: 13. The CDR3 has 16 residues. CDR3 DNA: TGTGCCAGCAGCCCACGAGGGCTAGCGGGGCCCCACGAGCAGTACTTC. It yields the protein CASSPRGLAGPHEQYF.

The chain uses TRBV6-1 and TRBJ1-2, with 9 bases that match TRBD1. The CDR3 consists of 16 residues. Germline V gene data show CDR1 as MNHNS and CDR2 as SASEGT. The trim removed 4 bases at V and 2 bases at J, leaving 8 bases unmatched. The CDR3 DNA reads TGTGCCAGCAGTGCACAGGGGGCCCGTACCAACTATGGCTACACCTTC. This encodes CASSAQGARTNYGYTF.

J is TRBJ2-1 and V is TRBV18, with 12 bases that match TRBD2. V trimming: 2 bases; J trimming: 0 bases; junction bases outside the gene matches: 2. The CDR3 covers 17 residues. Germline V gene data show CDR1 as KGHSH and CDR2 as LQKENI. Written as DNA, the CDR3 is TGTGCCAGCTCACCAACTAGCGGGGGGTCCTCCTACAATGAGCAGTTCTTC. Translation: CASSPTSGGSSYNEQFF. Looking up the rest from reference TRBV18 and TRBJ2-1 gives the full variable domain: NAGVMQNPRHLVRRRGQEARLRCSPMKGHSHVYWYRQLPEEGLKFMVYLQKENIIDESGMPKERFSAEFPKEGPSILRIQQVVRGDSAAYFCASSPTSGGSSYNEQFFGPGTRLTVL.

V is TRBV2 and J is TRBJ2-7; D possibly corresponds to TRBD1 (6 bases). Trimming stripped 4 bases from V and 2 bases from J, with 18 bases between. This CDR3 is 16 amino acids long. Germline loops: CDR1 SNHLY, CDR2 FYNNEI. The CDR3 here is CASSGRSRGTPYEQYF. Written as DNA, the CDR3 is TGTGCCAGCAGTGGCAGATCCAGGGGAACTCCCTACGAGCAGTACTTC.

CDR3 residues: CATSDLPGQGFPGELFF. Written as DNA, the CDR3 is TGTGCCACCAGTGATTTACCGGGACAGGGTTTCCCCGGGGAGCTGTTTTTT. This chain uses TRBV24-1 with TRBJ2-2; 9 bases are a match to TRBD1. Germline V lookup: CDR1 KGHDR, CDR2 SFDVKD. This CDR3 comprises 17 residues. V lost 1 base, J lost 6 bases, and 8 bases stayed unmatched.

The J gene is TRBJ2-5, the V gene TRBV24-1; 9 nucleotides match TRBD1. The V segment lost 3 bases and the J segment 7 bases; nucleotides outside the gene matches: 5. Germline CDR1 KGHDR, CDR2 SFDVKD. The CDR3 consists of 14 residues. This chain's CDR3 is CATSDPGQGVTQYF. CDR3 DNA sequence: TGTGCCACCAGTGATCCGGGACAGGGTGTGACCCAGTACTTC.

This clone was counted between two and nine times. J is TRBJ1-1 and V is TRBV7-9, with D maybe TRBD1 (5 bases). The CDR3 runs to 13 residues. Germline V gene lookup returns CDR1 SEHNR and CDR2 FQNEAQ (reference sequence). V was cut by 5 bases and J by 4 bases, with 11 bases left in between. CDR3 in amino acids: CASSHGGVTEAFF. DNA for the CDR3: TGTGCCAGCAGCCACGGGGGGGTCACTGAAGCTTTCTTT. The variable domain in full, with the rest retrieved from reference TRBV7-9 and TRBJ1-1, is DTGVSQNPRHKITKRGQNVTFRCDPISEHNRLYWYRQTLGQGPEFLTYFQNEAQLEKSRLLSDRFSAERPKGSFSTLEIQRTEQGDSAMYLCASSHGGVTEAFFGQGTRLTVV.

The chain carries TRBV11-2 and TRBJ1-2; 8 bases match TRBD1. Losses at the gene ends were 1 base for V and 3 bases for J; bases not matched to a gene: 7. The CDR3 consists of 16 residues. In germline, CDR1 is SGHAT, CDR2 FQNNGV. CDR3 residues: CASSLVGTGTHYGYTF. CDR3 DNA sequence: TGTGCCAGCAGCTTAGTTGGGACAGGAACCCACTATGGCTACACCTTC.

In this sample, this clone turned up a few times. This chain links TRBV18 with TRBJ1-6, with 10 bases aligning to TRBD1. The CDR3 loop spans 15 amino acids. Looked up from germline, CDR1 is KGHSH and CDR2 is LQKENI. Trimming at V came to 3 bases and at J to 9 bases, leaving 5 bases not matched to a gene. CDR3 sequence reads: CASSPGTGEGSPLHF. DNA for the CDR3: TGTGCCAGCTCACCCGGGACAGGGGAGGGTTCACCCCTCCACTTT.